Below, 15 T cell receptor beta chains from the same sample are listed, as sequenced in a study of cytomegalovirus exposure and HLA in healthy donors. Primers: 60 Vbeta forward and 13 Jbeta reverse. TCRdb keeps only in-frame clones here, not all; method: immunoSEQ multiplex PCR. Among more than 100,000 clones, over 75% were seen once, and the ten largest hold approximately 2.1%. The sequencing input was PBMCs. These TCRs come from a man younger than 40 in good health and CMV-seronegative.

This chain links TRBV9 with TRBJ2-3; no reliable D call. V was cut by 0 bases and J by 2 bases, with 10 bases left in between. Germline V gene sequence: CDR1 SGDLS, CDR2 YYNGEE. The CDR3 loop spans 15 amino acids. The CDR3 here is CASSVDGGYTDTQYF. In nucleotides, the CDR3 is TGTGCCAGCAGCGTAGATGGCGGCTACACAGATACGCAGTATTTT.

This clone was picked up a small number of times. The V gene is TRBV6-5, the J gene TRBJ2-7; D may be TRBD1 (5 bases). The CDR3 sequence is 15 residues long. Between the trimmed V and J ends, which lost 6 bases and 1 base, there was a span of 16 bases. Per germline, CDR1 MNHEY and CDR2 SVGAGI. The CDR3 DNA reads as TGTGCCAGCAGCCACAGGCTAAGCTTTTCCTACGAGCAGTACTTC. It codes for CASSHRLSFSYEQYF.

This rearrangement joins TRBV7-2 to TRBJ1-5; 7 positions match TRBD1. Looked up from germline, CDR1 is SGHTA and CDR2 is FQGNSA. This CDR3 has 15 residues. After removal of 5 bases from V and 6 bases from J, the junction contained 10 bases not matched to a gene. CDR3: CASSRSTGLSQPQHF. CDR3 sequence (DNA): TGTGCCAGCAGCCGATCGACAGGGTTGAGTCAGCCCCAGCATTTT.

The chain joins TRBV28 to TRBJ1-1; tentatively, D is TRBD1 (5 bases). CDR1 MDHEN and CDR2 SYDVKM come from the germline V gene. The V end lost 8 bases, the J end lost 2 bases, and 18 bases lay between the germline ends. The CDR3 sequence is 15 residues long. The chain's CDR3 is CASCHGGSGNTEAFF. CDR3 sequence (DNA): TGTGCCAGCTGTCACGGGGGGTCGGGAAACACTGAAGCTTTCTTT.

The chain carries TRBV9 and TRBJ2-3, with a tentative D call TRBD2 (5 bases). The CDR3 loop spans 16 amino acids. Germline lookup yields CDR1 SGDLS and CDR2 YYNGEE. V was clipped by 4 bases and J by 5 bases, with 20 bases between them. DNA of the CDR3: TGTGCCAGCAGCCAATCGTGGGCTAGCCATGAAGATACGCAGTATTTT. This gives the protein CASSQSWASHEDTQYF.

This clone was detected only a few times. A read error may account for a junction end that differs from germline. The genes are TRBV14 and TRBJ1-5; D not resolved. Per the germline V gene, CDR1 is SGHDN and CDR2 is FVKESK. The length of the CDR3 is 20 residues. The CDR3 sequence: CASSQPLLDGSWGSDQPQHF. In DNA, the CDR3 is TGTGCCAGCAGCCAACCCCTTCTGGACGGGAGCTGGGGTAGCGATCAGCCCCAGCATTTT.

This chain connects TRBV14 to TRBJ1-2; 9 bases map to TRBD1. This CDR3 is 15 amino acids long. Germline V CDR1 and CDR2: SGHDN, FVKESK. The J segment lost 5 bases and the V segment lost 3 bases, leaving 7 bases of the junction unmatched. CDR3 in amino acids: CASSQRDRVIYGYTF. CDR3 coding DNA: TGTGCCAGCAGCCAGAGGGACAGGGTTATTTATGGCTACACCTTC.

The chain is built from TRBV29-1 and TRBJ2-3; TRBD2 matches 8 bases. The CDR3 runs 14 residues. J lost 7 bases, V lost 4 bases, and 10 bases had no gene match. The germline V gene has CDR1 SQVTM and CDR2 ANQGSEA. CDR3 residues: CSVASGGAGHTQYF. For the CDR3, the DNA is TGCAGCGTTGCGAGCGGGGGAGCAGGGCATACGCAGTATTTT.

The chain combines TRBV30 with TRBJ1-3, with TRBD1 as a possible D gene (5 bases). The CDR3 is 15 residues long. Trimming shortened V by 5 bases and J by 0 bases, and 14 bases separated the two germline ends. CDR1 is GTSNPN and CDR2 is SVGIG in the germline V gene (reference sequence). The CDR3 is CAWYQLGGSGNTIYF. The DNA of the CDR3 is TGTGCCTGGTACCAACTGGGGGGCTCTGGAAACACCATATATTTT.

The chain joins TRBV6-5 to TRBJ2-5, with 7 nucleotides matching TRBD2. J was trimmed by 2 bases and V by 1 base; bases with no gene match: 7. The CDR3 runs to 16 residues. The germline CDR1 and CDR2 sequences are MNHEY and SVGAGI. CDR3 nucleotide sequence: TGTGCCAGCAGTTACTTCGGAGCGGGGAGACAAGAGACCCAGTACTTC. The encoded protein is CASSYFGAGRQETQYF.

The rearrangement links TRBV7-9 to TRBJ2-3; TRBD1 matches 9 bases. V was clipped by 6 bases and J by 3 bases; unmatched bases: 4. From germline, CDR1 is SEHNR and CDR2 FQNEAQ (reference sequence). The CDR3 spans 14 residues. CDR3 region: CASSTGGRTDTQYF. The DNA of the CDR3 is TGTGCCAGCAGTACAGGGGGCCGTACAGATACGCAGTATTTT.

A note on this clone: In the same sample, other DNA sequences code for this CDR3. The rearrangement joins TRBV5-1 to TRBJ2-2; D not resolved. The CDR3 has 13 amino acids. The V and J ends lost 1 base and 5 bases respectively, with 6 bases between them. Germline V gene data show CDR1 as SGHRS and CDR2 as YFSETQ. CDR3 sequence: CASSLFPTGELFF. In DNA, the CDR3 is TGCGCCAGCAGCTTGTTCCCAACCGGGGAGCTGTTTTTT.

Worth noting for this clone: One junction end does not reproduce the germline sequence, and a read error may be involved. V usage is TRBV23-1 and J usage is TRBJ1-3; TRBD1 matches 8 bases. TRBV23-1 is marked as an open reading frame, function uncertain. CDR3 length: 18 residues. The CDR3 region is CASSKSRDRTRSGNTIYF. In nucleotides, the CDR3 is TGCGCCAGCAGTAAATCCCGGGACAGGACCCGATCTGGAAACACCATATATTTT.

This clone was picked up a small number of times. V usage is TRBV9 and J usage is TRBJ2-3; TRBD2 aligns across 9 bases. The V gene's germline CDR1 is SGDLS and CDR2 YYNGEE. The CDR3 loop spans 16 amino acids. The V gene end was trimmed by 0 bases and the J gene end by 4 bases; junction bases not matched to a gene: 6. CDR3 in amino acids: CASSVGAGGPADTQYF. In nucleotides, the CDR3 is TGTGCCAGCAGCGTAGGGGCGGGGGGGCCGGCAGATACGCAGTATTTT.

The chain employs TRBV11-2 and TRBJ2-3; D ambiguous. The germline V and J ends were trimmed by 5 bases and 7 bases, with 10 bases remaining between them. CDR1 SGHAT and CDR2 FQNNGV come from the germline V gene. The CDR3 runs 12 residues. The CDR3 loop is CASSQARNTQYF. CDR3 in DNA: TGTGCCAGCAGCCAAGCACGCAATACGCAGTATTTT. The whole variable domain, filled in from reference TRBV11-2 and TRBJ2-3, reads EAGVAQSPRYKIIEKRQSVAFWCNPISGHATLYWYQQILGQGPKLLIQFQNNGVVDDSQLPKDRFSAERLKGVDSTLKIQPAKLEDSAVYLCASSQARNTQYFGPGTRLTVL.